This T cell receptor beta chain was retrieved from a study of blood T cell repertoires in COVID-19. Overall study: Sites across the United States, Italy and Spain contributed samples from acute and convalescent COVID-19.

As originally analysed: How many nucleated cells were present was estimated from reference gene primer amplification. TCRdb keeps only in-frame clones here, not all; method: immunoSEQ multiplex PCR. V, J and clone size derive from that table, while D and trimming were established from the DNA sequence. The sample records fewer than 200,000 clones, about 80% being singletons. The CDR3 is 14 residues long. Germline loops: CDR1 SGHDN, CDR2 FVKESK. V lost 5 bases and J lost 2, with 12 bases in between. This TCR derives from an older woman with acute or convalescent COVID-19. The sample consisted of peripheral blood. The rearrangement uses TRBV14 and TRBJ1-1, with D possibly matching TRBD1 (6 bases). CDR3 amino acids: CASSFGRGNTEAFF. In DNA, the CDR3 is TGTGCCAGCAGCTTCGGCAGGGGAAACACTGAAGCTTTCTTT.